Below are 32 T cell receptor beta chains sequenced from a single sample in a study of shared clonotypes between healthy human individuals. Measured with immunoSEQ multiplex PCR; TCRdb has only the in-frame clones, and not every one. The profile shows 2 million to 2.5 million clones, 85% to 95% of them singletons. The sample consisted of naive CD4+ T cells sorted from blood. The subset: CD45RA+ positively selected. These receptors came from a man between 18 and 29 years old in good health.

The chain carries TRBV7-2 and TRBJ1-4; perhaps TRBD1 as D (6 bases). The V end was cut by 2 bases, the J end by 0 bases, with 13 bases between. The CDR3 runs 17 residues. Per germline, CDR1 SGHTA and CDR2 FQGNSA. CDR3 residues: CASSLRGSPSTNEKLFF. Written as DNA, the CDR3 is TGTGCCAGCAGCTTAAGGGGGAGCCCATCAACTAATGAAAAACTGTTTTTT. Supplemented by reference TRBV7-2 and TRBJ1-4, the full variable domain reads GAGVSQSPSNKVTEKGKDVELRCDPISGHTALYWYRQSLGQGLEFLIYFQGNSAPDKSGLPSDRFSAERTGGSVSTLTIQRTQQEDSAVYLCASSLRGSPSTNEKLFFGSGTQLSVL.

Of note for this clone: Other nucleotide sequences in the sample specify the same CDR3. CDR3 amino acids: CASSLSGGETQYF. The CDR3 nucleotides read TGCGCCAGCAGCTTGTCCGGCGGAGAGACCCAGTACTTC. The rearrangement links TRBV5-1 to TRBJ2-5; no firm D call. Per the germline V gene, CDR1 is SGHRS and CDR2 is YFSETQ. The CDR3 extends over 13 amino acids. V lost 1 base and J lost 4, with 8 bases in between.

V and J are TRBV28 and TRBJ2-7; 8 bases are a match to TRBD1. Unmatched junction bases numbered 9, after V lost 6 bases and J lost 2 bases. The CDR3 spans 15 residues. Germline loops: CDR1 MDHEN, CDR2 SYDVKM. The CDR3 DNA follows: TGTGCCAGCAGGAGATACGGGACAGGAACCTACGAGCAGTACTTC. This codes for CASRRYGTGTYEQYF.

CDR3 sequence: CASSTGTSGTREQYF. The CDR3 coding sequence is TGTGCCAGTAGTACGGGGACTAGCGGGACTCGCGAGCAGTACTTC. This chain links TRBV19 with TRBJ2-7, with 13 nucleotides matching TRBD2. Germline V gene sequence: CDR1 LNHDA, CDR2 SQIVND (reference sequence). This CDR3 has 15 residues. V lost 4 bases, J lost 6 bases, and 6 bases stayed unmatched.

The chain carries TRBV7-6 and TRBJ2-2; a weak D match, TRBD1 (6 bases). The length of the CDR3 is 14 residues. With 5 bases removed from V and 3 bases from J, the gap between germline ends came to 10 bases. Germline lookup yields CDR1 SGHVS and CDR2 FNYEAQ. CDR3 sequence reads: CASSHTGHTGELFF. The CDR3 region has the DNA TGTGCCAGCAGCCACACAGGGCACACCGGGGAGCTGTTTTTT.

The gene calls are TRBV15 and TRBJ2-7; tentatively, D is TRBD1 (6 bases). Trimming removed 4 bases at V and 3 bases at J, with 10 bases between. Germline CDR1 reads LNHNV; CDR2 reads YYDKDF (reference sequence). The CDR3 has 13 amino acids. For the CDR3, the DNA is TGTGCCACCAGCATACAACAGGGCTACGAGCAGTACTTC. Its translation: CATSIQQGYEQYF.

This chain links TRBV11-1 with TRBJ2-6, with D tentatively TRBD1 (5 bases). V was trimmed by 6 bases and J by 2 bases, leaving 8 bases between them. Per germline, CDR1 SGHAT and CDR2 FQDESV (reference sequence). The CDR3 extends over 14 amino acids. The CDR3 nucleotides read TGTGCCAGCAGTGTAGGGGCTGGGGCCAACGTCCTGACTTTC. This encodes CASSVGAGANVLTF.

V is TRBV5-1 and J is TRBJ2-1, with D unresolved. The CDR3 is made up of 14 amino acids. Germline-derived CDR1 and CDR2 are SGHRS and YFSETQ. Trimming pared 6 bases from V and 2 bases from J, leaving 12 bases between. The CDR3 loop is CASMDGIPYNEQFF. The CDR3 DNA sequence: TGCGCCAGCATGGACGGCATCCCCTACAATGAGCAGTTCTTC.

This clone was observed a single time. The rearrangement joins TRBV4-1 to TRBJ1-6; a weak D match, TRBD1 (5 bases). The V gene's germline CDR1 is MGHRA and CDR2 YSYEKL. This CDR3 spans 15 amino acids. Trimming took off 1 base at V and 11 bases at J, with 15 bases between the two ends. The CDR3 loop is CASSQVGVSRAPLHF. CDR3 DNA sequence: TGCGCCAGCAGCCAAGTGGGGGTTTCCAGGGCACCCCTCCACTTT.

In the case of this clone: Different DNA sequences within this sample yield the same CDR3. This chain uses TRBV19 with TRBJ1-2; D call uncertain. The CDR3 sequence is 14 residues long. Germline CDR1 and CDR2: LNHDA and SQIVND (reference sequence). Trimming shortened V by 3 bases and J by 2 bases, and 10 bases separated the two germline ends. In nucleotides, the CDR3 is TGTGCCAGTAGTATTTCAGGTGCGAACTATGGCTACACCTTC. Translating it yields CASSISGANYGYTF.

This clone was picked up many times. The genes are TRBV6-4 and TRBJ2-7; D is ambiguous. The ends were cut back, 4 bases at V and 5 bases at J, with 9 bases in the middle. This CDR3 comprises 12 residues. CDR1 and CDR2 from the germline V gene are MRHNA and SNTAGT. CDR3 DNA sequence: TGTGCCAGCAGTGTCAGCGCCCACGAGCAGTACTTC. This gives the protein CASSVSAHEQYF.

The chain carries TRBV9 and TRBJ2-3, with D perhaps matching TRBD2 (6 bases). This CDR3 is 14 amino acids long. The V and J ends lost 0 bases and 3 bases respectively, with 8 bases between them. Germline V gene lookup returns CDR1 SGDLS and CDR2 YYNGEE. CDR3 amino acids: CASSVGRDTDTQYF. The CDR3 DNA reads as TGTGCCAGCAGCGTAGGGCGGGATACAGATACGCAGTATTTT.

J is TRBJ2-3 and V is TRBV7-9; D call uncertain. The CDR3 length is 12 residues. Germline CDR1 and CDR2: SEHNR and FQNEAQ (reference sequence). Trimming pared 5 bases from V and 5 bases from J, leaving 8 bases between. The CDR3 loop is CASSPEVDTQYF. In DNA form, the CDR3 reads TGTGCCAGCAGCCCAGAGGTAGATACGCAGTATTTT.

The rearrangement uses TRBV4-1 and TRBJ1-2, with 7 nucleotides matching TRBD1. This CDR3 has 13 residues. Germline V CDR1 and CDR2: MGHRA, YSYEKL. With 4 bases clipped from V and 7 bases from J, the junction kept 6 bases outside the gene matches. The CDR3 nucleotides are TGCGCCAGCAGCCCGCAAGGGGGCGTTGGCTACACCTTC. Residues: CASSPQGGVGYTF.

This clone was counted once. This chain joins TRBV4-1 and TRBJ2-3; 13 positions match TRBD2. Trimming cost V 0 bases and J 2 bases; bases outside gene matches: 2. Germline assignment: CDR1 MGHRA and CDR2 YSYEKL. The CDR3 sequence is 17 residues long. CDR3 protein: CASSQDGTSGVTDTQYF. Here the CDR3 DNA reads TGCGCCAGCAGCCAAGATGGGACTAGCGGGGTCACAGATACGCAGTATTTT.

The CDR3: CASSSNGDGINSPLHF. The CDR3 nucleotides are TGTGCCAGCAGTTCGAACGGGGACGGGATTAATTCACCCCTCCACTTT. This rearrangement joins TRBV6-5 to TRBJ1-6; tentatively, D is TRBD1 (5 bases). Germline V gene data show CDR1 as MNHEY and CDR2 as SVGAGI. Trimming stripped 4 bases from V and 6 bases from J, with 16 bases between. CDR3 length: 16 amino acids.

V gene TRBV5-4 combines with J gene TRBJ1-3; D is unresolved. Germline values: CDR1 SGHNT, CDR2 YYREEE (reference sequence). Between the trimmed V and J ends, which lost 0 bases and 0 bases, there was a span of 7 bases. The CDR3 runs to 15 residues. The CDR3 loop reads CASSLDGASGNTIYF. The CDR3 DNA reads TGTGCCAGCAGCTTGGACGGAGCCTCTGGAAACACCATATATTTT.

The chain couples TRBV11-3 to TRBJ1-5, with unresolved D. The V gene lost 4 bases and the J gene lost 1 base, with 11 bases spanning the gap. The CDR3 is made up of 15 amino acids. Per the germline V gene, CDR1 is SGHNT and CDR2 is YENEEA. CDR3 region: CASSWAYLSNQPQHF. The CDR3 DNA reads TGTGCCAGCAGCTGGGCGTATTTGAGCAATCAGCCCCAGCATTTT.

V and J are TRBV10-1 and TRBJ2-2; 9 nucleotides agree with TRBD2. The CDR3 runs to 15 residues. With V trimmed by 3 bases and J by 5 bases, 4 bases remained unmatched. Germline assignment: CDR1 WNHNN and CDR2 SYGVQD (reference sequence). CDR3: CASSDQREVTGELFF. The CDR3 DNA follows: TGCGCCAGCAGTGATCAGCGGGAGGTTACCGGGGAGCTGTTTTTT.

Written as DNA, the CDR3 is TGTGCCAGCAGCCAAGGAGATACGCAGTATTTT. This codes for CASSQGDTQYF. The chain combines TRBV4-2 with TRBJ2-3; no reliable D call. Germline CDR1 LGHNA, CDR2 YNFKEQ. V lost 1 base, J lost 5 bases, and 1 base lay in between. The CDR3 has 11 residues.

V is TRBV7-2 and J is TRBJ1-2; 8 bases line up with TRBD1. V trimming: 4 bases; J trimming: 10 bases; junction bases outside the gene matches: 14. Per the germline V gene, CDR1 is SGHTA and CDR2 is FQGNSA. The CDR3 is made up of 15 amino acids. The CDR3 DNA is TGTGCCAGCAGCTACACAGGGGGATTCGAGGTCGACTACACCTTC. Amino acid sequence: CASSYTGGFEVDYTF.

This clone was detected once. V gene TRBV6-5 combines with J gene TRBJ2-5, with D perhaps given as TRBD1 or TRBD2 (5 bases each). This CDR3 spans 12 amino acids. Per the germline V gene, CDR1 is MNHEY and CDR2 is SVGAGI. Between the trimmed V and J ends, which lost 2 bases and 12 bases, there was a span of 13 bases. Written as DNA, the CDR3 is TGTGCCAGCAGTTACATCGGGACGGTGGAGTACTTC. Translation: CASSYIGTVEYF.

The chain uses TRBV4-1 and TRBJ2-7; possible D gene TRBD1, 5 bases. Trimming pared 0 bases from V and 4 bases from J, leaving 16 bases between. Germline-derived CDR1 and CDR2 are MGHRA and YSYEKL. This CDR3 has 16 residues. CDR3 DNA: TGCGCCAGCAGCCAAGAAGACACAGGAAAGGGTTACGAGCAGTACTTC. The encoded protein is CASSQEDTGKGYEQYF.

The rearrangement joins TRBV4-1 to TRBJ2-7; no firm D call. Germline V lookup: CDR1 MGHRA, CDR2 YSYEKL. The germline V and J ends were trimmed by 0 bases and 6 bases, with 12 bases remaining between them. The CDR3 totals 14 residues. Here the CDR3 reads CASSQDLGSGEQYF. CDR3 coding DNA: TGCGCCAGCAGCCAAGATCTGGGGTCGGGCGAGCAGTACTTC.

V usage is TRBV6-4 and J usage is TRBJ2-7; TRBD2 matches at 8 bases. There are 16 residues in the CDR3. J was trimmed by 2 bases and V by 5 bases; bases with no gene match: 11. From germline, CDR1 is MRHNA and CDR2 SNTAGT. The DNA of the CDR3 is TGTGCCAGCAGTTGGGGCGGGAGGACACGGACCTACGAGCAGTACTTC. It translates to CASSWGGRTRTYEQYF.

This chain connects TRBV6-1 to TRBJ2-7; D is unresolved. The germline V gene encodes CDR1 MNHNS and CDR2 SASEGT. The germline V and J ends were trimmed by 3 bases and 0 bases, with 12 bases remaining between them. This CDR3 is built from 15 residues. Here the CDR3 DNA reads TGTGCCAGCAGTGACTCGTGGGCAGGCTCCTACGAGCAGTACTTC. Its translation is CASSDSWAGSYEQYF.

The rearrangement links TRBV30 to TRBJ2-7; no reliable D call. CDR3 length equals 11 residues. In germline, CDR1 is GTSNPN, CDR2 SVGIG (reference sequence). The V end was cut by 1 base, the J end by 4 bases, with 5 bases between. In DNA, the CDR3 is TGTGCCTGGAGTGCCGGTTACGAGCAGTACTTC. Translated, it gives CAWSAGYEQYF.

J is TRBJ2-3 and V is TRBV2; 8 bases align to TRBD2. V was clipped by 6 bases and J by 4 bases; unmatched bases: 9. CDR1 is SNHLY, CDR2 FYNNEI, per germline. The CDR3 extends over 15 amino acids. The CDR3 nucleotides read TGTGCCAGCAGACGACTAGCGCTCAAGGCAGATACGCAGTATTTT. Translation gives CASRRLALKADTQYF.

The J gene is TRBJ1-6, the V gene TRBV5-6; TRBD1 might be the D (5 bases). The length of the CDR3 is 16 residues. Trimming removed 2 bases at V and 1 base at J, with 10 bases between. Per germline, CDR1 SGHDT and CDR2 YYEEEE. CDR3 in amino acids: CASSFGGMSYNSPLHF. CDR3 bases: TGTGCCAGCAGCTTTGGGGGGATGTCCTATAATTCACCCCTCCACTTT. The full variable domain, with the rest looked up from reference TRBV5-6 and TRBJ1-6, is DAGVTQSPTHLIKTRGQQVTLRCSPKSGHDTVSWYQQALGQGPQFIFQYYEEEERQRGNFPDRFSGHQFPNYSSELNVNALLLGDSALYLCASSFGGMSYNSPLHFGNGTRLTVT.

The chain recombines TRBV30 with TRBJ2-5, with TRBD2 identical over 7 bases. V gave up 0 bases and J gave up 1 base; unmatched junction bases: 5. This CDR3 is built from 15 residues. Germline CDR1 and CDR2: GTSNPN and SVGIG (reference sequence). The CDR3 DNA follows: TGTGCCTGGAGTGTGGGGGGGAAGACCCAAGAGACCCAGTACTTC. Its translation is CAWSVGGKTQETQYF. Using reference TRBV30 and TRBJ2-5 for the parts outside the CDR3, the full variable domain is SQTIHQWPATLVQPVGSPLSLECTVEGTSNPNLYWYRQAAGRGLQLLFYSVGIGQISSEVPQNLSASRPQDRQFILSSKKLLLSDSGFYLCAWSVGGKTQETQYFGPGTRLLVL.

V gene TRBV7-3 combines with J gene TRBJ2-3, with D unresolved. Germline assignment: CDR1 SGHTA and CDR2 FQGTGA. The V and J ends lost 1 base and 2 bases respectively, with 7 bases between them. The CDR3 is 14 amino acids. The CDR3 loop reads CASSLSEATDTQYF. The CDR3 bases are TGTGCCAGCAGCTTAAGTGAGGCCACAGATACGCAGTATTTT.

Written as DNA, the CDR3 is TGTGCCAGCAGTGGAAACAGGGGGAACACTGAAGCTTTCTTT. This translates into CASSGNRGNTEAFF. This chain joins TRBV25-1 and TRBJ1-1, with TRBD1 identical over 7 bases. V trimming: 4 bases; J trimming: 1 base; junction bases outside the gene matches: 3. CDR3 length: 14 residues. Germline loops: CDR1 MGHDK, CDR2 SYGVNS.